This entry is about one T cell receptor beta chain. This clone showed up just once. Its antigen target is currently unknown. Base qualities are not at hand, and no much larger clone is one base apart. The sample is drawn from a study of control samples from healthy donors and cancer patients (dated by TCRdb to between 2020 and 2021). The receptor library was made with the immunoSEQ multiplex PCR assay. In TCRdb, the immuneACCESS table is reduced to in-frame sequences with V and J assigned. These tables do not hold every clone; where another copy was compared, an unresolved V gene accounts for under half, and the others remain unexplained. The sample profile shows 50,000 to 65,000 clones; roughly 90% of them were found once. The ten largest clones capture around 0.9% of the sample. The CDR3, cysteine through phenylalanine, is 15 amino acids long. This entry keeps only the CDR3 DNA: 45 bases, framed from base 1. The germline V gene sets CDR1 to SQVTM and CDR2 to ANQGSEA. Between the V and J ends, shortened by 6 bases and 1 base respectively, the junction contains 18 bases.

Sequencing was performed on PBMCs. Recombination linked TRBV29-1 to TRBJ1-2, and perhaps TRBD1 as D gene, on 6 matching bases. The receptor's source is a young man with colorectal cancer. The CDR3 protein is CSVNSLQGGNYGYTF. The DNA reads as follows: TGCAGCGTGAATTCCCTACAGGGAGGTAACTATGGCTACACCTTC.